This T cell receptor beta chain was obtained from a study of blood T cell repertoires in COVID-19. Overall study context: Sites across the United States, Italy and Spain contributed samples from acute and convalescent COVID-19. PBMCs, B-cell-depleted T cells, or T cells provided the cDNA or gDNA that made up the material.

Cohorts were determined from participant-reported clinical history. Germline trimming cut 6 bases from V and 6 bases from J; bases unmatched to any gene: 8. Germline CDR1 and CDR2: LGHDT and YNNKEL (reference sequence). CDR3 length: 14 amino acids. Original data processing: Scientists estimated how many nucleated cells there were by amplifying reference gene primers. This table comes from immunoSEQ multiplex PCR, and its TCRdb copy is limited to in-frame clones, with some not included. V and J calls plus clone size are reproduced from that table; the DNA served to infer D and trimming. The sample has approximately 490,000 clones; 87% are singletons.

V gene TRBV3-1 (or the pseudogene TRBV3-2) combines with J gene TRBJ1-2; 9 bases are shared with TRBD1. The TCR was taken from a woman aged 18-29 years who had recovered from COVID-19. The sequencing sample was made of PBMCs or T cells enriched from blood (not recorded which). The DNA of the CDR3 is TGTGCCAGCAGTCAGGGACAGGGAACGAATGGCTACACCTTC. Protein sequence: CASSQGQGTNGYTF.